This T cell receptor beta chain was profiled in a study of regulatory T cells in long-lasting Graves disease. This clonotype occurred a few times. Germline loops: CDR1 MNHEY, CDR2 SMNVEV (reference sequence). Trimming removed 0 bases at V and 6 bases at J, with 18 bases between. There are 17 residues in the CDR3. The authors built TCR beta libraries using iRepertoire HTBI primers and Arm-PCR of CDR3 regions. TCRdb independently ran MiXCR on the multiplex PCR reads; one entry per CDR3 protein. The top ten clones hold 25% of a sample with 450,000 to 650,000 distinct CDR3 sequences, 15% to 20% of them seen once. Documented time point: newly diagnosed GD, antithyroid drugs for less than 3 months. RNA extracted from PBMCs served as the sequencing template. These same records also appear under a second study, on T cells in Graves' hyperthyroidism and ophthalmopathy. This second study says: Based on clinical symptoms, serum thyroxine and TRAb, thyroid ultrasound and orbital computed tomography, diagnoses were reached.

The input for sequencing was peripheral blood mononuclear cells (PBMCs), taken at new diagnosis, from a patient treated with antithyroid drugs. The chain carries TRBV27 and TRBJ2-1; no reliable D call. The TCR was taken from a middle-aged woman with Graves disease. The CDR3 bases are TGTGCCAGCAGTTTATCGGCTAGTCGATCGAGGTTCAATGAGCAGTTCTTC. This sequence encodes CASSLSASRSRFNEQFF.